The 3 T cell receptor beta chains presented below share a single source sample, sequenced in a study of patients and donors after allogeneic stem cell transplantation. MiXCR, run by TCRdb on the RT-PCR reads, gives a single entry per CDR3 protein. The repertoire has approximately 430,000 distinct CDR3 sequences, under 20% of them found once; the top ten carry around 7.9%. The sequencing sample was made of blood, either unsorted or a sorted T cell fraction (not recorded which). Receptors were obtained from a human donor who was either an allogeneic HSCT recipient or a stem cell or donor lymphocyte infusion donor (not recorded which). It is not recorded whose cells these are; they may come from a transplant donor.

This clonotype showed up just a few times. The rearrangement links TRBV9 to TRBJ1-1; possible D gene TRBD1, 5 bases. The V end lost 0 bases, the J end lost 8 bases, and 11 bases lay between the germline ends. From germline, CDR1 is SGDLS and CDR2 YYNGEE. The CDR3 consists of 13 residues. CDR3 sequence: CASSVARDEEAFF. In DNA, the CDR3 is TGTGCCAGCAGCGTAGCTCGGGACGAGGAAGCTTTCTTT.

This clonotype was counted between two and nine times. The J gene is TRBJ1-3, the V gene TRBV2; D is perhaps TRBD1 (5 bases). Germline lookup yields CDR1 SNHLY and CDR2 FYNNEI. The length of the CDR3 is 15 residues. V shed 7 bases and J shed 4 bases, with 17 bases lying between them. The CDR3 DNA reads as TGTGCCAGCATCCTGTCCCCGACAGTCGGAAACACCATATATTTT. Translation gives CASILSPTVGNTIYF.

The chain combines TRBV4-1 with TRBJ2-2; D possibly corresponds to TRBD1 (6 bases). The V gene's germline CDR1 is MGHRA and CDR2 YSYEKL. V lost 0 bases, J lost 2 bases, and 13 bases lay in between. The CDR3 has 17 amino acids. CDR3 protein: CASSQDRGRGNTGELFF. The CDR3 nucleotides are TGCGCCAGCAGCCAAGATCGAGGCAGGGGCAACACCGGGGAGCTGTTTTTT.